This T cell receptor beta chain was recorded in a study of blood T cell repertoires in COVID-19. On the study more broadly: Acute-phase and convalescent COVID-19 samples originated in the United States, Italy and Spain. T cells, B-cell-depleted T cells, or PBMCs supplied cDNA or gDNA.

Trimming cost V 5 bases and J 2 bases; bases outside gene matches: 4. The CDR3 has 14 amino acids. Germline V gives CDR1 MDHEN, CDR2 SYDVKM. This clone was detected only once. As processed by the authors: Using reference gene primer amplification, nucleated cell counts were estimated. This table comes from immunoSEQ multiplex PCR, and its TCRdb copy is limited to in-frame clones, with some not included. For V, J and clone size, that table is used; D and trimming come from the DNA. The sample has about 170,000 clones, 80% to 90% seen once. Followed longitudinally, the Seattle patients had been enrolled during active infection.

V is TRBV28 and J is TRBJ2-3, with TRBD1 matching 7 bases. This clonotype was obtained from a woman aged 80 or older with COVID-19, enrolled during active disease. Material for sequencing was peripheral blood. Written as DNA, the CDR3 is TGTGCCAGCAGTGGGGACAGTTACACAGATACGCAGTATTTT. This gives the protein CASSGDSYTDTQYF.